Presented here are 17 T cell receptor beta chains from one specimen sequenced in a study of blood T cell repertoires in COVID-19. Using immunoSEQ multiplex PCR, the repertoire was profiled, and TCRdb retains in-frame clones only, with some absent. This sample carries tens of thousands of clones, over 80% of them seen once, and the ten largest clones take around 2.3%. Sequenced sample: peripheral blood. The receptors originated from a man aged 80 or over with active or convalescent COVID-19.

The V gene is TRBV6-2 or TRBV6-3, the J gene TRBJ2-7; D is undetermined. The CDR3 contains 11 residues. Trimming pared 6 bases from V and 4 bases from J, leaving 7 bases between. Germline loops: CDR1 MNHEY, CDR2 SVGEGT. In DNA, the CDR3 is TGTGCCAGCAGCCTCAAATACGAGCAGTACTTC. Residues: CASSLKYEQYF.

The count of this clone is one. The chain uses TRBV24-1 and TRBJ2-5, with 14 bases fitting TRBD2. V was clipped by 2 bases and J by 4 bases; unmatched bases: 2. The CDR3 totals 16 residues. Germline lookup yields CDR1 KGHDR and CDR2 SFDVKD. CDR3 amino acids: CATSDSGLAGVETQYF. DNA of the CDR3: TGTGCCACCAGTGATTCGGGACTAGCGGGAGTAGAGACCCAGTACTTC.

The chain is built from TRBV5-1 and TRBJ2-1; 9 bases match TRBD2. V shed 0 bases, J shed 2 bases, and the junction held 3 bases outside the gene matches. The CDR3 sequence is 16 residues long. Germline V gives CDR1 SGHRS, CDR2 YFSETQ. CDR3 region: CASSLVAGVPYNEQFF. Here the CDR3 DNA reads TGCGCCAGCAGCTTGGTAGCGGGAGTCCCCTACAATGAGCAGTTCTTC.

The V call is TRBV3-1 (or the pseudogene TRBV3-2), the J call TRBJ2-5, with D maybe TRBD1 (6 bases). V dropped 2 bases and J dropped 4 bases, with 17 bases sitting between them. Germline CDR1 reads LGHDT; CDR2 reads YNNKEL (reference sequence). This CDR3 is 16 amino acids long. Written as DNA, the CDR3 is TGTGCCAGCAGCCAAAGACGGTATAGCAGGGGAGAGACCCAGTACTTC. Translating it yields CASSQRRYSRGETQYF.

This chain uses TRBV19 with TRBJ2-2; perhaps TRBD1 as D (6 bases). V lost 3 bases and J lost 3, with 11 bases in between. The CDR3 runs to 15 residues. Germline lookup yields CDR1 LNHDA and CDR2 SQIVND (reference sequence). The CDR3 DNA sequence: TGTGCCAGTAGTATGAGGGGGTGGGACACCGGGGAGCTGTTTTTT. Its translation: CASSMRGWDTGELFF.

V gene TRBV14 combines with J gene TRBJ2-3, with D possibly being TRBD1 (5 bases). CDR3 size: 15 residues. With 2 bases removed from V and 4 bases from J, the gap between germline ends came to 13 bases. From germline, CDR1 is SGHDN and CDR2 FVKESK. The CDR3 sequence: CASSQYVQDADTQYF. The DNA of the CDR3 is TGTGCCAGCAGCCAATACGTACAGGACGCAGATACGCAGTATTTT.

There are a few counts of this clone. The chain is built from TRBV25-1 and TRBJ2-2; possibly TRBD1 for D (6 bases). V lost 5 bases to trimming and J lost 3 bases, with 13 bases between them. This CDR3 is 15 amino acids long. Germline CDR1 MGHDK, CDR2 SYGVNS. CDR3 region: CASSKHTGYTGELFF. The CDR3 coding sequence is TGTGCCAGCAGTAAGCATACAGGGTACACCGGGGAGCTGTTTTTT. Looking up the rest from reference TRBV25-1 and TRBJ2-2 gives the full variable domain: EADIYQTPRYLVIGTGKKITLECSQTMGHDKMYWYQQDPGMELHLIHYSYGVNSTEKGDLSSESTVSRIRTEHFPLTLESARPSHTSQYLCASSKHTGYTGELFFGEGSRLTVL.

On this clone itself: This same CDR3 is encoded by further DNA sequences in the sample. The chain combines TRBV27 with TRBJ2-3, with 11 bases lining up with TRBD2. Germline trimming cut 6 bases from V and 2 bases from J; bases unmatched to any gene: 4. Germline lookup yields CDR1 MNHEY and CDR2 SMNVEV (reference sequence). The CDR3 is 15 residues long. The CDR3 sequence is CASSPGLAATDTQYF. For the CDR3, the DNA is TGTGCCAGCAGCCCGGGACTAGCGGCCACAGATACGCAGTATTTT.

The V call is TRBV5-4, the J call TRBJ1-2; D is possibly TRBD1 (6 bases). Deletions cut 4 bases from V and 4 bases from J, with 14 bases between. Germline V gene sequence: CDR1 SGHNT, CDR2 YYREEE (reference sequence). The CDR3 has 14 amino acids. The chain's CDR3 is CASSVTGHGYGYTF. As DNA, the CDR3 is TGTGCCAGCAGCGTCACAGGGCACGGCTATGGCTACACCTTC.

The chain is built from TRBV3-1 (or the pseudogene TRBV3-2) and TRBJ1-1, with TRBD1 matching 8 bases. The CDR3 is 14 amino acids. V was clipped by 1 base and J by 4 bases; unmatched bases: 2. CDR1 and CDR2 from the germline V gene are LGHDT and YNNKEL (reference sequence). CDR3 amino acids: CASSQAGGITEAFF. In nucleotides, the CDR3 is TGTGCCAGCAGCCAAGCAGGGGGCATCACTGAAGCTTTCTTT.

The J gene is TRBJ1-2, the V gene TRBV28, with no clear D. CDR3 length: 11 residues. V dropped 6 bases and J dropped 5 bases, with 7 bases sitting between them. In germline, CDR1 is MDHEN, CDR2 SYDVKM. Here the CDR3 DNA reads TGTGCCAGCAGCGAGGTTTATGGCTACACCTTC. This sequence encodes CASSEVYGYTF.

This rearrangement joins TRBV15 to TRBJ2-3; weak D call: TRBD2 (5 bases). This CDR3 has 13 amino acids. Trimming took 3 bases from V and 4 from J, leaving 8 bases between them. The germline gives CDR1 LNHNV, CDR2 YYDKDF (reference sequence). The CDR3 DNA is TGTGCCACCAGCAGCCGCGGGCCAGATACGCAGTATTTT. Protein product: CATSSRGPDTQYF.

The V call is TRBV6-6, the J call TRBJ1-5; no firm D call. The CDR3 totals 15 residues. V was clipped by 2 bases and J by 4 bases, with 12 bases between them. Germline V gives CDR1 MNHNY, CDR2 SVGAGI (reference sequence). The CDR3 DNA is TGTGCCAGCAGTTACGGCGGGAGTGGGAATCAGCCCCAGCATTTT. Encoded protein: CASSYGGSGNQPQHF.

The gene calls are TRBV9 and TRBJ1-3; D is ambiguous. The CDR3 loop spans 13 amino acids. The germline V and J ends were trimmed by 3 bases and 3 bases, with 7 bases remaining between them. Germline V gene sequence: CDR1 SGDLS, CDR2 YYNGEE. The CDR3 sequence is CASSGGLGNTIYF. CDR3 in DNA: TGTGCCAGCAGCGGAGGGCTTGGAAACACCATATATTTT. Filled out from reference TRBV9 and TRBJ1-3, the complete variable domain reads DSGVTQTPKHLITATGQRVTLRCSPRSGDLSVYWYQQSLDQGLQFLIQYYNGEERAKGNILERFSAQQFPDLHSELNLSSLELGDSALYFCASSGGLGNTIYFGEGSWLTVV.

The genes are TRBV9 and TRBJ2-3, with 8 positions matching TRBD2. CDR3 size: 17 residues. Looked up from germline, CDR1 is SGDLS and CDR2 is YYNGEE. Trimming removed 2 bases from V and 5 bases from J; junction bases left unmatched: 13. CDR3: CASSVGWSGGPGDTQYF. The CDR3 DNA reads TGTGCCAGCAGCGTTGGGTGGAGCGGGGGCCCGGGAGATACGCAGTATTTT.

This clone was recorded once. The chain employs TRBV15 and TRBJ1-2; tentative D call: TRBD1 (6 bases). The length of the CDR3 is 14 residues. The V gene's germline CDR1 is LNHNV and CDR2 YYDKDF (reference sequence). The V end was cut by 3 bases, the J end by 5 bases, with 13 bases between. CDR3 sequence reads: CATSREDRIYGYTF. The CDR3 nucleotides are TGTGCCACCAGCAGGGAGGACAGAATATATGGCTACACCTTC.

The genes are TRBV7-9 and TRBJ2-7; TRBD1 matches 10 bases. J was trimmed by 0 bases and V by 5 bases; bases with no gene match: 7. Germline CDR1 and CDR2: SEHNR and FQNEAQ (reference sequence). This CDR3 region has 16 residues. CDR3 in amino acids: CASSKPGQGNSYEQYF. CDR3 nucleotides: TGTGCCAGCAGCAAACCGGGACAGGGGAACTCCTACGAGCAGTACTTC.